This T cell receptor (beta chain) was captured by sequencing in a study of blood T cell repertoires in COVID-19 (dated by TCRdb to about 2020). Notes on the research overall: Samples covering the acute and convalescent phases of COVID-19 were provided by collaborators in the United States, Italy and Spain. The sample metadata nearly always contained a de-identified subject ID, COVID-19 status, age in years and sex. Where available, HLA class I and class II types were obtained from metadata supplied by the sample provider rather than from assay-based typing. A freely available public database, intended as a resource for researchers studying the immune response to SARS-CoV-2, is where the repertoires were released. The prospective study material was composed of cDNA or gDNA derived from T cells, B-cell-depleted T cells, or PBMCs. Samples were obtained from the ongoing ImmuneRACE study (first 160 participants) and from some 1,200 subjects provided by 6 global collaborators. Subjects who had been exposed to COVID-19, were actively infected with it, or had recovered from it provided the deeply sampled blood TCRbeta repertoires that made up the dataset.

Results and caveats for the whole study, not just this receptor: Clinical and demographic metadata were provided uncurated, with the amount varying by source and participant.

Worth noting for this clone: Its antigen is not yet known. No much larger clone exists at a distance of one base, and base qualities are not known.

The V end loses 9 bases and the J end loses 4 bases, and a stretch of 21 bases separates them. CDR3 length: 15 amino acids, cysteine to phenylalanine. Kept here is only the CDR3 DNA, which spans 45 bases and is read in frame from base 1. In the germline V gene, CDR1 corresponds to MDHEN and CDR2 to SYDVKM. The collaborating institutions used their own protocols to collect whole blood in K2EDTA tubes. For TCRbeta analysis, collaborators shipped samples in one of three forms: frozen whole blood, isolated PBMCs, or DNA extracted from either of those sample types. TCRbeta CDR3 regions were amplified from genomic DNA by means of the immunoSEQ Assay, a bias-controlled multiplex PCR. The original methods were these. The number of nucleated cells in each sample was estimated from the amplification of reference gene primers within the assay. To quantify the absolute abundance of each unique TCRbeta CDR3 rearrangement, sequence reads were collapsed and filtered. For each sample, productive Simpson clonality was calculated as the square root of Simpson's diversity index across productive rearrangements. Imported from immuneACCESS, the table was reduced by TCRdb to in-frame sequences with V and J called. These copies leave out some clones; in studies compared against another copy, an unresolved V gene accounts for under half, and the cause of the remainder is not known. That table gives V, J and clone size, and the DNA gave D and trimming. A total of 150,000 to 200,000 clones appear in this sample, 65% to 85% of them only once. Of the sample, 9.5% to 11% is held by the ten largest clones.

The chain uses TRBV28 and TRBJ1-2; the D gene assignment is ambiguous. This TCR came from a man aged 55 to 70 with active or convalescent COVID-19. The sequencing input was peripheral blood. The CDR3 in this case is CASSSSGGASYGYTF. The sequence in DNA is TGTGCCAGTTCTTCCTCCGGCGGCGCGTCCTATGGCTACACCTTC.